This T cell receptor (beta chain) was sequenced for a study of blood T cell repertoires in COVID-19 (dated by TCRdb to the early 2020s). Broadly, across the study: Collaborator samples came from the United States, Italy and Spain and covered acute and convalescent phases of COVID-19. Where HLA class I and class II types were available, the types were taken from metadata supplied by the sample provider, not from assay-based typing. The dataset comprised deeply sampled blood TCRbeta repertoires from subjects exposed to, actively infected with, or recovered from COVID-19. The material from the prospective study consisted of cDNA or gDNA derived from T cells, B-cell-depleted T cells, or PBMCs. The repertoires were released in a freely available public database meant as a resource for research on the immune response to SARS-CoV-2. Samples came from the ongoing ImmuneRACE study (first 160 participants) plus 1,254 subjects from 6 global collaborators. Nearly every sample came with metadata listing a de-identified subject ID, COVID-19 status, age in years and sex.

Beyond this particular receptor, the publication reports: The quantity of clinical and demographic metadata differed by source and by participant and was supplied without curation.

The immunoSEQ Assay, a bias-controlled multiplex PCR, was used to amplify TCRbeta CDR3 regions from genomic DNA. On the authors' methods: Within the assay, amplification of reference gene primers was used to estimate how many nucleated cells each sample contained. Sequence reads were collapsed and filtered to measure the absolute abundance of every unique TCRbeta CDR3 rearrangement. For each sample, productive Simpson clonality was calculated by taking the square root of Simpson's diversity index across productive rearrangements. TCRdb's version of the immuneACCESS table is confined to in-frame rearrangements and falls short of the full clone set. An unresolved V gene accounts for under half of the shortfall where checked; the remainder is of unknown origin. For V, J and clone size, that table is used; D and trimming come from the DNA. Here the sample has 88,000 or so clones; around nine tenths occur a single time. Of the sample, less than 1.5% falls within the top ten clones.

The sample holds a few counts of this clone. The antigen it binds to is not known. Base qualities were left out, and no much larger clone turns up one base away. Participants in the prospective study were aged roughly 18 to 100 years, lived in 24 United States geographic areas, and enrolled through a virtual design. In the prospective study, cohorts were assigned on the basis of participant-reported clinical history obtained from a screening survey and a study questionnaire. Mobile phlebotomists in the prospective study collected whole blood, serum and a nasopharyngeal or oropharyngeal swab from every participant. Participants in the prospective study had the option to provide additional blood draws and questionnaires over an approximately 2-month period. Prospective study blood samples were shipped either frozen or at room temperature before DNA extraction. Sequencing was performed on PBMCs or T cells enriched from blood (not recorded which). The TCR originated in a woman in her 50s with acute COVID-19.

The CDR3 reads CASSRQGRRETQYF. The base sequence is TGTGCCAGCAGCCGACAGGGGAGGAGAGAGACCCAGTACTTC. Recombination linked TRBV7-3 to TRBJ2-5; 8 bases in the middle match TRBD1. The CDR3 runs 14 amino acids, cysteine and phenylalanine included. Of the read, only the CDR3 DNA is kept; its 42 bases are in frame from base 1. V lost 5 bases and J lost 4 bases, and the count of bases not matched to a germline gene is 6. CDR1 and CDR2 were assigned from the germline V gene as SGHTA and FQGTGA.